At least ten counts were recorded for the clone carrying this T cell receptor beta chain. Its antigen remains unidentified. This specimen comes from a study of shared clonotypes between healthy human individuals. The unsorted PBMC replicate PCRs were performed with about 0.3 ug DNA, around 27,000 T cell genomes. The table came from immunoSEQ multiplex PCR; TCRdb's copy has only in-frame clones and leaves some out. The sample yields roughly 500,000 clones, over 60% seen once. Study results and limitations: Sampling used blood alone; tissue repertoires probably differ.

Germline V gene data show CDR1 as ENHRY and CDR2 as SYGVKD. Trimming took 3 bases from V and 12 from J, leaving 17 bases between them. CDR3 length: 13 amino acids. The sequenced sample was PBMCs. The rearrangement uses TRBV10-3 and TRBJ2-5; perhaps TRBD2 as D (5 bases). This clonotype originated in a woman between 40 and 55 years old in good health. Some clones in this sample may be carry-over from other donors' samples. CDR3 nucleotides: TGTGCCATCAGTGACCCGAAGGAGGCAACCGAGTACTTC. This codes for CAISDPKEATEYF.